The next 8 T cell receptor beta chains were all read from a single sample in a study of blood T cell repertoires in COVID-19. The method was immunoSEQ multiplex PCR; TCRdb's version includes in-frame clones alone and lacks a portion of them. The top ten hold about 10% of the sample, which has roughly 300,000 clones, 65% to 90% seen once. What was sequenced was PBMCs or T cells enriched from blood (not recorded which). Receptors originate from a young woman who had recovered from COVID-19.

This chain links TRBV10-2 with TRBJ1-2; 7 bases align to TRBD1. This CDR3 contains 15 residues. Trimming removed 7 bases from V and 7 bases from J; junction bases left unmatched: 15. Germline-derived CDR1 and CDR2 are WSHSY and SAAADI. As DNA, the CDR3 is TGCGCCAGCAACTACGTGGAGGGGGCGATCGGTGGCTACACCTTC. Translating it yields CASNYVEGAIGGYTF.

V gene TRBV5-1 combines with J gene TRBJ1-5; no clear D. Trimming removed 0 bases from V and 5 bases from J, with 9 bases in between. The CDR3 extends over 14 amino acids. In germline, CDR1 is SGHRS, CDR2 YFSETQ. CDR3 bases: TGCGCCAGCAGCTTGGCTGAGGGTGATCAGCCCCAGCATTTT. Encoded protein: CASSLAEGDQPQHF.

V and J are TRBV28 and TRBJ1-2; 8 bases fit TRBD1. Germline lookup yields CDR1 MDHEN and CDR2 SYDVKM. This CDR3 region has 14 residues. Trimming cost V 8 bases and J 3 bases; bases outside gene matches: 8. CDR3: CASGYSTGDYGYTF. CDR3 nucleotide sequence: TGTGCCAGCGGATACTCGACAGGGGACTATGGCTACACCTTC.

This chain joins TRBV19 and TRBJ2-2; 11 bases align to TRBD2. The length of the CDR3 is 16 residues. Per the germline V gene, CDR1 is LNHDA and CDR2 is SQIVND (reference sequence). V shed 9 bases and J 1 base; nucleotides not matched to a gene: 7. CDR3 in DNA: TGTGCCAGCCACCCCGGACTAGCGGGGAACACCGGGGAGCTGTTTTTT. Translation gives CASHPGLAGNTGELFF. The whole variable domain, remainder taken from reference TRBV19 and TRBJ2-2, is DGGITQSPKYLFRKEGQNVTLSCEQNLNHDAMYWYRQDPGQGLRLIYYSQIVNDFQKGDIAEGYSVSREKKESFPLTVTSAQKNPTAFYLCASHPGLAGNTGELFFGEGSRLTVL.

This clone was seen only a few times. This chain joins TRBV18 and TRBJ2-1; tentatively, D is TRBD1 (5 bases). Germline V gene data show CDR1 as KGHSH and CDR2 as LQKENI. The CDR3 contains 16 residues. Trimming cost V 6 bases and J 3 bases, with 18 bases left between them. The CDR3: CASSSYRSVIYNEQFF. The CDR3 nucleotides read TGTGCCAGCTCGTCATACAGGAGCGTTATCTACAATGAGCAGTTCTTC.

The chain has TRBV28 and TRBJ1-5, with D possibly being TRBD1 (6 bases). V lost 7 bases and J 0 bases, leaving 16 bases between the germline ends. CDR3 size: 16 residues. Germline-derived CDR1 and CDR2 are MDHEN and SYDVKM. The CDR3 loop is CASKNRAAYSNQPQHF. CDR3 nucleotide sequence: TGTGCCAGCAAAAACAGGGCGGCGTATAGCAATCAGCCCCAGCATTTT. The full variable domain, completed using reference TRBV28 and TRBJ1-5, is DVKVTQSSRYLVKRTGEKVFLECVQDMDHENMFWYRQDPGLGLRLIYFSYDVKMKEKGDIPEGYSVSREKKERFSLILESASTNQTSMYLCASKNRAAYSNQPQHFGDGTRLSIL.

This rearrangement joins TRBV7-5 to TRBJ2-2; the table's D call TRBD2 went unverified against the DNA. TRBV7-5 is tagged as a pseudogene. This CDR3 contains 13 residues. This CDR3 reads CVRSLETTGELFF. In DNA, the CDR3 is TGTGTCAGAAGCTTAGAGACTACCGGGGAGCTGTTTTTT.

V gene TRBV13 combines with J gene TRBJ1-3, with TRBD1 identical over 7 bases. The CDR3 sequence is 17 residues long. CDR1 is PRHDT and CDR2 is FYEKMQ in the germline V gene (reference sequence). V was pared by 5 bases and J by 0 bases, with 10 bases of the junction left unmatched. CDR3 loop: CASSKDRQSFSGNTIYF. CDR3 in DNA: TGTGCCAGCAGCAAGGACAGGCAGTCCTTCTCTGGAAACACCATATATTTT.